This T cell receptor (beta chain) appears in the sequencing data of a study of cytomegalovirus exposure and HLA in healthy donors. About the study: Approximately 180 million T cells yielded more than 95 million unique TCR beta sequences, as an earlier analysis found. Early released data comprised around 79 million unique TCRs from HLA-typed donors. Study-wide results and caveats: In a later analysis, at a false discovery rate of 0.05, 15,000 to 20,000 TCR beta sequences matched HLA alleles. Later on, an analysis showed TCR association rates differing by HLA locus, with DRB1 the most and HLA-C the fewest.

As regards this clone: Its antigen is as yet unknown.

V was cut by 0 bases and J by 0 bases, with 8 bases left in between. The CDR3 consists of 15 residues. The V gene's germline CDR1 is SGHNT and CDR2 YYREEE (reference sequence). A multiplex PCR was run with 60 Vbeta primers and 13 Jbeta primers. The protocol was immunoSEQ multiplex PCR, while the TCRdb copy is restricted to in-frame clones and leaves out a portion. This sample carries approximately 40,000 clones, with 5.9% going to the ten biggest clones. The rearrangement uses TRBV5-4 and TRBJ2-3; weak D call: TRBD1 (6 bases). The clonotype originates from a human donor in good health. The sequenced material came from PBMCs. CDR3 nucleotide sequence: TGTGCCAGCAGCTTGGGAGGGGGTAGCACAGATACGCAGTATTTT. This encodes CASSLGGGSTDTQYF.